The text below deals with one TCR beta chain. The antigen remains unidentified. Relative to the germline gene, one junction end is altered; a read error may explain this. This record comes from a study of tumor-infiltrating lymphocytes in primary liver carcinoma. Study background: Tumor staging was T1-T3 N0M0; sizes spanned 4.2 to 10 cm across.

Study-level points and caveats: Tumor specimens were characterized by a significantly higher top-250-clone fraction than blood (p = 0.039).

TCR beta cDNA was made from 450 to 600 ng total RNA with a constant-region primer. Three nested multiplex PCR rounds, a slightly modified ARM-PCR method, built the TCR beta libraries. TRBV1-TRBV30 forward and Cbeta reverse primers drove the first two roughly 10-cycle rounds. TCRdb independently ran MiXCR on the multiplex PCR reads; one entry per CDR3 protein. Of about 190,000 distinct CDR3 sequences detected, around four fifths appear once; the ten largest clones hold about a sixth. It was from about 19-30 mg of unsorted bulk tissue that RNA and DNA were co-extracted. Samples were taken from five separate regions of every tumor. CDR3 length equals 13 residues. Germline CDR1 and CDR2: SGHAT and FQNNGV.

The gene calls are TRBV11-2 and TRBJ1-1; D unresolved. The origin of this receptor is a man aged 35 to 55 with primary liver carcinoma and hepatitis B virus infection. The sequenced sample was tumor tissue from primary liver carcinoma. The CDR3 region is CVSSLDLNSEAFF. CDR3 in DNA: TGTGTCAGCAGCTTAGATCTTAACAGTGAAGCTTTCTTT.